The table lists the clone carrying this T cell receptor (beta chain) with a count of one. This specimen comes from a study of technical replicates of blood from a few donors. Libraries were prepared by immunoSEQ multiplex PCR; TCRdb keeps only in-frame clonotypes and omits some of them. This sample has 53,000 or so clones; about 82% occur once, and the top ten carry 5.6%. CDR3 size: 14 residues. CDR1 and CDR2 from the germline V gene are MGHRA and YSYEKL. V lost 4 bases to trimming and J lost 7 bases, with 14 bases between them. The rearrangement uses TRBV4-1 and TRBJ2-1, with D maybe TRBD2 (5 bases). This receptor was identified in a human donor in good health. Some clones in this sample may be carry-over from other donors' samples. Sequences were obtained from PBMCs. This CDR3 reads CASSLGLLGNEQFF. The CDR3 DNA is TGCGCCAGCAGCCTTGGACTGCTGGGGAATGAGCAGTTCTTC.